This entry describes one TCR beta chain. Its specificity is unknown. Distinct nucleotide sequences in the sample also encode this CDR3. 13 Jbeta primers and 60 Vbeta primers were used for the PCR. Generated by immunoSEQ multiplex PCR, the TCRdb table keeps only in-frame clones and is missing some. This sample carries under 200,000 clones, over 75% of them seen once, and the ten largest clones take over 11%. Likely unrecorded immune exposures existed in these nominally healthy donors. The CDR3 spans 14 residues. Germline CDR1 MNHEY, CDR2 SVGAGI. V dropped 7 bases and J dropped 2; count of bases not matched to a gene: 5. The data originate from a study of cytomegalovirus exposure and HLA in healthy donors. Study-wide points: A reported reduction in N-insertions relative to the approximately 640-donor mean was seen in an Asian-associated ancestry cluster in a later analysis.

The sequence came from a middle-aged man in good health and CMV-seropositive. Specimen: PBMCs. V gene TRBV6-5 combines with J gene TRBJ1-2; 9 bases fit TRBD1. CDR3: CASTSGQGNYGYTF. In nucleotides, the CDR3 is TGTGCCAGCACCTCGGGACAGGGAAACTATGGCTACACCTTC.